This TCR beta chain is drawn from a study of blood T cell repertoires in COVID-19. Background on the study: Italy, Spain and the United States were the sources of the convalescent and acute COVID-19 samples. From T cells, B-cell-depleted T cells, or PBMCs came the material, which was cDNA or gDNA.

Germline lookup yields CDR1 MNHEY and CDR2 SMNVEV (reference sequence). V trimming: 4 bases; J trimming: 2 bases; junction bases outside the gene matches: 7. CDR3 length: 17 amino acids. Original methodology: Amplification of reference gene primers provided the estimated nucleated cell counts. The assay was immunoSEQ multiplex PCR, and TCRdb's table has in-frame clones only and misses some. D and trimming come from the DNA, and the V and J calls and clone size come from that table. The repertoire has fewer than 200,000 clones, approximately 84% of them found once; the top ten carry 22%. The V call is TRBV27, the J call TRBJ2-1; 11 bases align to TRBD1. The source of this sequence is an elderly woman with acute or convalescent COVID-19. Sequencing used peripheral blood. This chain's CDR3 is CASSSSGTGGPYNEQFF. DNA for the CDR3: TGTGCCAGCAGTTCCTCCGGGACAGGGGGTCCCTACAATGAGCAGTTCTTC.